These 18 T cell receptor beta chains originate from one sample sequenced in a study of T cell clones after liver transplantation. TCRdb keeps only in-frame clones here, not all; method: immunoSEQ multiplex PCR. The table includes 15,000 to 20,000 clones, roughly nine tenths detected once. The sequenced sample was CD8+ T cells from blood, obtained approximately 3.5 years after liver transplant. The receptor set was obtained from a human patient who received a liver transplant. Some T cells may be supplied by the graft donor.

This clone was seen a few times. V and J are TRBV27 and TRBJ2-1, with D possibly called TRBD1 or TRBD2 (6 bases each). Germline V gives CDR1 MNHEY, CDR2 SMNVEV (reference sequence). CDR3 size: 16 residues. The germline V and J ends were trimmed by 10 bases and 3 bases, with 22 bases remaining between them. CDR3 sequence (DNA): TGTGCCACCCACTATAGGGGGACTTGGGACTACAATGAGCAGTTCTTC. This codes for CATHYRGTWDYNEQFF.

V gene TRBV28 combines with J gene TRBJ1-1, with TRBD1 matching 8 bases. CDR1 and CDR2 (germline): MDHEN, SYDVKM. This CDR3 spans 13 amino acids. V shed 9 bases and J 1 base; nucleotides not matched to a gene: 4. The CDR3 reads CASYRGENTEAFF. The CDR3 bases are TGTGCCAGTTACAGGGGGGAGAACACTGAAGCTTTCTTT. Together with reference TRBV28 and TRBJ1-1, the CDR3 gives the full variable domain: DVKVTQSSRYLVKRTGEKVFLECVQDMDHENMFWYRQDPGLGLRLIYFSYDVKMKEKGDIPEGYSVSREKKERFSLILESASTNQTSMYLCASYRGENTEAFFGQGTRLTVV.

This clone was counted once. Additional DNA sequences in this sample encode the identical CDR3. The rearrangement links TRBV19 to TRBJ1-5, with D uncertain. The V end lost 6 bases, the J end lost 0 bases, and 6 bases lay between the germline ends. Germline assignment: CDR1 LNHDA and CDR2 SQIVND (reference sequence). This CDR3 region has 13 residues. The CDR3 coding sequence is TGTGCCAGTAGCCTAAATAGCAATCAGCCCCAGCATTTT. Encoded protein: CASSLNSNQPQHF.

This clone turned up a few times. This sequence joins TRBV11-2 and TRBJ2-7; no clear D gene. Between the trimmed V and J ends, which lost 3 bases and 0 bases, there was a span of 6 bases. The germline V gene encodes CDR1 SGHAT and CDR2 FQNNGV. The CDR3 runs to 13 residues. In DNA form, the CDR3 reads TGTGCCAGCAGCTTGTATAGCTCCTACGAGCAGTACTTC. Amino acid sequence: CASSLYSSYEQYF.

The chain links TRBV9 to TRBJ2-7; weak D call: TRBD2 (5 bases). V was clipped by 3 bases and J by 4 bases, with 20 bases between them. The length of the CDR3 is 16 residues. Germline CDR1 SGDLS, CDR2 YYNGEE. DNA of the CDR3: TGTGCCAGCAGCGCCCCCCGGGATTCACCACTTTACGAGCAGTACTTC. It is translated as CASSAPRDSPLYEQYF.

This clone was seen just once. The chain couples TRBV4-3 to TRBJ2-7; D is unresolved. This CDR3 is built from 13 residues. Germline CDR1 and CDR2: LGHNA and YSLEER. Trimming removed 0 bases at V and 5 bases at J, with 8 bases between. CDR3 nucleotides: TGCGCCAGCAGCCAAGATAGGCGGAACGAGCAGTACTTC. Protein sequence: CASSQDRRNEQYF.

This rearrangement joins TRBV9 to TRBJ2-7; TRBD2 might be the D (5 bases). CDR1 is SGDLS and CDR2 is YYNGEE in the germline V gene. The ends were cut back, 3 bases at V and 2 bases at J, with 12 bases in the middle. This CDR3 is 14 amino acids long. CDR3 sequence (DNA): TGTGCCAGCAGCGGAGGAGGCAGGCCCTACGAGCAGTACTTC. It specifies CASSGGGRPYEQYF. The variable domain in full, with the rest retrieved from reference TRBV9 and TRBJ2-7, is DSGVTQTPKHLITATGQRVTLRCSPRSGDLSVYWYQQSLDQGLQFLIQYYNGEERAKGNILERFSAQQFPDLHSELNLSSLELGDSALYFCASSGGGRPYEQYFGPGTRLTVT.

The chain links TRBV9 to TRBJ1-2; no clear D. Trimming left V 3 bases short and J 8 bases short, with 11 bases between. Germline CDR1 reads SGDLS; CDR2 reads YYNGEE. The CDR3 covers 12 residues. CDR3 region: CASSEDARGYTF. DNA for the CDR3: TGTGCCAGCAGCGAAGATGCCCGGGGCTACACCTTC.

The chain links TRBV4-3 to TRBJ1-5, with TRBD1 matching over 12 bases. CDR1 and CDR2 from the germline V gene are LGHNA and YSLEER. Trimming removed 2 bases from V and 7 bases from J; junction bases left unmatched: 6. The CDR3 has 16 residues. The CDR3 loop reads CASSQTGTGGRQPQHF. The DNA of the CDR3 is TGCGCCAGCAGCCAAACCGGGACAGGGGGCAGGCAGCCCCAGCATTTT.

This clone occurred a few times. The rearrangement links TRBV4-1 to TRBJ1-5; D is possibly TRBD1 (5 bases). V dropped 6 bases and J dropped 6 bases, with 18 bases sitting between them. The CDR3 is 15 residues long. Germline CDR1 MGHRA, CDR2 YSYEKL. The CDR3 nucleotides read TGCGCCAGCAGAACGGAGCAGGGTGTCGGTCAGCCCCAGCATTTT. Translating gives CASRTEQGVGQPQHF.

This clone was counted a single time. The chain has TRBV7-1 and TRBJ2-6, with D perhaps TRBD1 or TRBD2 (5 bases each). TRBV7-1 is marked as an open reading frame, function uncertain. Trimming left V 5 bases short and J 5 bases short, with 25 bases between. The CDR3 length is 19 residues. This chain's CDR3 is CASSQEAHGGQSRANVLTF. The CDR3 nucleotides read TGTGCCAGCAGCCAGGAAGCTCACGGAGGACAAAGTCGGGCCAACGTCCTGACTTTC.

This sequence joins TRBV28 and TRBJ2-7; D not certain. CDR3 length equals 13 residues. Trimming cost V 5 bases and J 2 bases, with 10 bases left between them. From germline, CDR1 is MDHEN and CDR2 SYDVKM. The CDR3 reads CASSPPAAYEQYF. CDR3 nucleotide sequence: TGTGCCAGCAGTCCCCCTGCAGCCTACGAGCAGTACTTC. Full variable domain (remainder filled in from reference TRBV28 and TRBJ2-7): DVKVTQSSRYLVKRTGEKVFLECVQDMDHENMFWYRQDPGLGLRLIYFSYDVKMKEKGDIPEGYSVSREKKERFSLILESASTNQTSMYLCASSPPAAYEQYFGPGTRLTVT.

This clone was recorded only once. The CDR3 protein is CASSFAGQGSGQPQHF. CDR3 nucleotides: TGTGCCAGCAGCTTTGCGGGACAGGGCTCCGGTCAGCCCCAGCATTTT. The chain links TRBV7-8 to TRBJ1-5; 9 positions agree with TRBD1. The CDR3 length is 16 residues. Trimming cost V 3 bases and J 6 bases; bases outside gene matches: 9. The germline V gene has CDR1 SGHVS and CDR2 FQNEAQ.

V gene TRBV7-2 combines with J gene TRBJ1-2; D unresolved. The germline V gene has CDR1 SGHTA and CDR2 FQGNSA. V was pared by 6 bases and J by 6 bases, with 17 bases between. CDR3 length: 14 residues. In DNA form, the CDR3 reads TGTGCCAGCAGGCTGACCTCTTCGCCGGATGGCTACACCTTC. As protein: CASRLTSSPDGYTF.

The V gene is TRBV5-1, the J gene TRBJ2-3, with D possibly matching TRBD2 (6 bases). The V end was cut by 5 bases, the J end by 2 bases, with 18 bases between. CDR3 length: 16 residues. Germline CDR1 SGHRS, CDR2 YFSETQ. CDR3 sequence: CASSFSGTPLTDTQYF. The CDR3 nucleotides read TGCGCCAGCAGTTTCTCGGGGACTCCCCTCACAGATACGCAGTATTTT.

V is TRBV4-2 and J is TRBJ1-1; D is uncertain. Germline V gene data show CDR1 as LGHNA and CDR2 as YNFKEQ. V lost 0 bases and J lost 3, with 11 bases in between. The CDR3 has 15 residues. The CDR3 DNA is TGTGCCAGCAGCCAAGATCAAGGGTGGGACACTGAAGCTTTCTTT. It translates to CASSQDQGWDTEAFF.

The chain uses TRBV6-6 and TRBJ1-2, with 7 bases aligning to TRBD1. The ends lost 4 bases at V and 4 bases at J; junction bases unmatched: 6. The CDR3 runs to 14 residues. CDR1 and CDR2 (germline): MNHNY, SVGAGI (reference sequence). CDR3 in amino acids: CASSSQGGFYGYTF. In DNA, the CDR3 is TGTGCCAGCAGTTCCCAGGGGGGGTTCTATGGCTACACCTTC.

The chain carries TRBV5-7 and TRBJ2-7; unclear D gene. TRBV5-7 falls under the ORF class, with uncertain function. This CDR3 contains 14 residues. Trimming shortened V by 2 bases and J by 6 bases, and 15 bases separated the two germline ends. The CDR3 nucleotides read TGTGCCAGCAGCTTTAAGGATTTCTTTGGCGAGCAGTACTTC. Protein product: CASSFKDFFGEQYF.